This T cell receptor beta chain came from a study of cytomegalovirus exposure and HLA in healthy donors (dated by TCRdb to about 2017). Concerning the study at large: An earlier analysis of roughly 500 of the donors reported approximately 270 Gb of sequence data and more than 90 million unique TCR beta sequences from roughly 180 million T cells. About 280 gigabases of sequencing data and approximately 91 million unique TCR sequences made up an early release that covered nearly 650 HLA-typed donors. Among the roughly 400 genotyped donors, around 81% belonged to the genetic ancestry cluster associated with self-reported Caucasian donors. The study was designed to test whether signatures of past pathogen exposure could be identified by cataloging public T cell receptors. The study profiled the T cell repertoires of 550 to 700 subjects by immunosequencing and related them to cytomegalovirus serostatus. Along with the approximately 700-subject first cohort, a separate validation cohort of 120 different subjects was used. To predict cytomegalovirus infection status, the study brought together high-throughput TCR immunosequencing, statistical association of individual TCRs with disease status, and machine learning. A later analysis re-analyzed previously published TCR beta repertoires from 660 or so donors and added high-resolution HLA genotyping to study TCR occurrence patterns. In the later analysis, no new phenotypic data were used to find candidate immune exposures; instead, reliance was placed on TCR beta sequences and their occurrence across donors. In an earlier analysis of 587 of the donors, high-throughput TCR beta sequencing was used to judge whether each TCR beta V gene segment behaved as functional or pseudogenic. Donor age, sex, ethnicity and CMV serostatus were collected together with the repertoire data. Genome-wide SNP genotypes for about three fifths of the 666 donors were used in a later genetic analysis, which treated that subset as a discovery cohort. All discovery cohort repertoires had been generated on a single sequencing platform. Class I and class II HLA loci were covered by the typing at four-digit resolution. Typing coverage differed by locus: A, B, C, DRB1 and DQB1 were typed in about 620-630 donors, DQA1 in roughly 510, DPA1 in roughly 590, and DPB1 in 400 to 480. Because of strong linkage in the cohort, 4 to 6 DR-DQ haplotypes were treated as single units for association and clustering. On average, roughly 240,000 unique TCR beta nucleotide sequences were sequenced per donor among 300 to 500 genotyped donors of the cohort, with roughly 18% of those sequences being non-productive. The paper as a whole reports these results and caveats: V-gene and J-gene trimming of TCR beta chains was associated with a missense DCLRE1C variant in a later genetic analysis, and the association was replicated in an independent cohort. In a later analysis, most CMV-associated TCR beta chains were found to appear HLA-restricted, with HLA associations seemingly driven largely by CMV exposure. The classifier was reported to diagnose cytomegalovirus status with high specificity and sensitivity in both the original and validation cohorts. Broadly in line with IMGT annotations, most TCR beta V segments showed up in productive rearrangements about 90% or about 30% of the time in an earlier analysis of several hundred of the donors. Because some donors lacked HLA typing at each locus, the association tests relied only on the typed subset. Linkage disequilibrium might explain the correlated functional status among segregating V segments, but an unknown experimental factor could not be excluded. Compared with equally common non-associated chains, HLA-associated TCR beta chains in a later analysis were more clonally expanded and had lower generation probabilities. A total of 150 to 200 TCR beta chains were listed by the study as associated with cytomegalovirus. In vitro tests confirmed that a few of the cytomegalovirus-associated TCR beta chains recognize cytomegalovirus antigens. In a later genetic analysis, fewer N-insertions in productive TCRs were reported among donors in an Asian-associated ancestry cluster than the approximately 670-donor mean. Specific HLA alleles were associated with roughly 17,000 TCR beta sequences at a false discovery rate of 0.05 in a later analysis. Several of the top co-occurrence clusters appeared to be linked to parvovirus B19, influenza, CMV and Epstein-Barr virus, according to a later analysis. CMV serostatus was the only immune exposure information available for the cohort. Some IMGT-functional V segments, including TRBV6-2 and TRBV6-3, could not be told apart with the 87-base-pair reads, so those segments were excluded. Most TCR sequences were observed very rarely across donors, whereas some public TCRs were present in many individuals. The earlier analysis of nearly 600 of the donors excluded roughly 17 rarely observed V segments, including chromosome 9 orphons, because counts were too low. A cluster of highly shared sequence variants was judged likely to represent a technical artifact of the sequencing pipeline. The cohort was sequenced for TCR beta chains only, and without alpha or paired-chain data the features that could be detected were limited. The authors suggested that the approach could potentially be generalized to other disease states and immunological phenotypes. When HLA alleles, especially DR and DQ, strongly co-occurred, TCR associations were difficult to assign to individual alleles. A further reported finding was that TCR beta sequences accurately predicted the HLA-A and HLA-B alleles for most subjects in the first cohort. Roughly uniform sequencing depth across donors was assumed in presence/absence analyses, although this assumption may not hold. In a later analysis, TCR association rates were found to vary across HLA loci, with the most associated TCRs seen for DRB1 alleles and the fewest for HLA-C alleles.

The cohort consisted of 600 to 700 healthy bone marrow donors. At the time of sampling, all cohort members were nominally healthy, though unrecorded immune exposures were likely present. The donor was CMV seronegative and belonged to the group of 350 to 400 seronegative cohort members. Each donor provided a peripheral blood sample, and peripheral blood mononuclear cells were used for TCR beta sequencing. Genomic DNA was extracted from the blood cell samples with the Qiagen DNeasy Blood Extraction Kit. Details on this clone: This receptor's antigen is unknown. No much larger clonotype is one base removed from it; base qualities were not supplied.

The library was obtained by the immunoSEQ multiplex PCR assay. For the multiplex PCR, a mixture combining 60 forward primers for TCR Vbeta segments and 13 reverse primers for TCR Jbeta segments was used. The CDR3 region of rearranged TCR beta genes was amplified from genomic DNA with a multiplex PCR assay. Amplified TCR beta libraries were sequenced as 87-base-pair reads on the Illumina HiSeq System. Per the original workflow: A later analysis counted about 76 million unique TCR beta chains across the 600 to 850 repertoires, and about 10 million of these chains were shared by at least two donors. Raw reads were error-corrected and collapsed into unique sequences with a nearest-neighbor algorithm that merged closely related sequences to remove PCR and sequencing errors. Alignment of CDR3 sequences to IMGT reference sequences was used to assign V, D and J gene segments. Each retained sequence needed at least a six-nucleotide match to both a V gene segment and a J gene segment. Rearrangements were classified as productive when the CDR3 lacked stop codons and remained in frame with V and J, and all other rearrangements were classified as non-productive. CDR3 was defined according to IMGT convention as the region running from the second conserved V-encoded cysteine to the conserved J-encoded phenylalanine. In an earlier analysis of approximately 590 of the donors, sequences lacking an unambiguous match to a single V gene segment were excluded. An earlier analysis of just under 600 of the donors called V segments functional above 56.7% productive rearrangements and segregating when the between-donor standard deviation exceeded 5%. A statistical classification framework was built for diagnosing cytomegalovirus status from the catalog of TCR beta chain sequences. In a later analysis, V and J genes were assigned by comparing TCR nucleotide sequences against IMGT/GENE-DB human TR gene sequences. A later analysis assigned CDR3 sequences and most-parsimonious VDJ recombination scenarios with the TCRdist pipeline. In a later analysis, each TCR beta chain was defined by its CDR3 amino acid sequence together with its V-gene family, and reads lacking a unique V-gene family were excluded. As a way to deal with suspected cross-contamination and a sequencing artifact, a later analysis dropped roughly 600 nucleotide sequences that were highly shared and had low generation probability. For each public chain, a later analysis derived a clonal expansion index from normalized ranks of inferred template counts within each repertoire. In a later analysis, generation probabilities were computed using a VDJ recombination model fitted to out-of-frame rearrangements, and the results were checked against IGoR. A later analysis scored TCR-TCR, TCR-HLA and TCR-CMV co-occurrence with hypergeometric tests, applying a repertoire-size bias correction to TCR pairs. False discovery rates were estimated in a later analysis by permuting HLA or CMV assignments 20 times. In a later analysis, co-occurring TCRs were grouped with DBSCAN, and TCRdist sequence similarity was added when clustering was performed within HLA-allele-positive subsets. Repertoires with fewer than 30,000 or more than 120,000 public chains, plus five repertoires with anomalous nucleotide sharing, were excluded from co-occurrence clustering. TCRdb's version of the immuneACCESS table is confined to in-frame rearrangements and falls short of the full clone set. An unresolved V gene accounts for under half of the shortfall where checked; the remainder is of unknown origin. The V and J calls and clone size were taken over from that table, and D and trimming were inferred from the DNA. The sample data list around 120,000 clones, and around 80% of these were observed just once. In total, the top ten clones hold approximately 2.4% of the sample.

Including cysteine and phenylalanine, the CDR3 has 15 amino acids. The CDR3 DNA has 45 bases and is translated from base 1. Germline trimming amounts to 6 bases on V and 8 bases on J, with 10 as the count of junction bases outside the gene matches. Via the germline V gene, CDR1 is LGHNA and CDR2 YNFKEQ. The rearranged segments are TRBV4-2 and TRBJ2-1, with 10 bases in between that match TRBD2. Material: PBMCs. The source is a man aged 50-60 years in good health and CMV-seronegative. The nucleotide sequence is TGTGCCAGCAGTCAGAAAGCGGGGGGGAGGGATGAGCAGTTCTTC. It translates to CASSQKAGGRDEQFF.